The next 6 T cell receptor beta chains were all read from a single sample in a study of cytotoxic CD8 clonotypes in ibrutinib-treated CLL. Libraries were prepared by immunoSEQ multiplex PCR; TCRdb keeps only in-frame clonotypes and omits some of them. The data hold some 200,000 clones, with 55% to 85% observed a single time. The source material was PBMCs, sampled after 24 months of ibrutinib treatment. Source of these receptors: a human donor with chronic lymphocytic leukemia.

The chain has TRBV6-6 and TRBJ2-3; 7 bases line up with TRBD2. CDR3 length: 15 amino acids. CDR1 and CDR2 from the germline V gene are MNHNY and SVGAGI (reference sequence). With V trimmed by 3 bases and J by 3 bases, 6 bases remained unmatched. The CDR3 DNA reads TGTGCCAGCAGTTATATGGCGGGAGTAACAGATACGCAGTATTTT. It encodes CASSYMAGVTDTQYF.

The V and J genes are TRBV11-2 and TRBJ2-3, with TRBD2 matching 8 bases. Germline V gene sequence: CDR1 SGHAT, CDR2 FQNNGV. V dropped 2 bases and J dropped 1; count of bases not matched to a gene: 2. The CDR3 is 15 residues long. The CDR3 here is CASSLNSGGTDTQYF. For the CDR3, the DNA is TGTGCCAGCAGCTTAAATAGCGGGGGCACAGATACGCAGTATTTT. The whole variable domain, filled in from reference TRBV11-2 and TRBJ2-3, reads EAGVAQSPRYKIIEKRQSVAFWCNPISGHATLYWYQQILGQGPKLLIQFQNNGVVDDSQLPKDRFSAERLKGVDSTLKIQPAKLEDSAVYLCASSLNSGGTDTQYFGPGTRLTVL.

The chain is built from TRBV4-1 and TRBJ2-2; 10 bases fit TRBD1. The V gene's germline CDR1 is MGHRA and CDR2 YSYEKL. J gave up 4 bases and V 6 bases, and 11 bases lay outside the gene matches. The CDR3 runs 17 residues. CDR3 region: CASSRLPGQGSTGELFF. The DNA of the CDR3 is TGCGCCAGCAGTCGTCTTCCGGGACAGGGGAGCACCGGGGAGCTGTTTTTT.

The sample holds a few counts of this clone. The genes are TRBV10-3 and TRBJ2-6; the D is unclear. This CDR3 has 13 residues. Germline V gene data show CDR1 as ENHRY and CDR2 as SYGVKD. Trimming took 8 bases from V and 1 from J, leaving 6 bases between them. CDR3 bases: TGTGCCATCGAGGCATCTGGGGCCAACGTCCTGACTTTC. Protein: CAIEASGANVLTF.

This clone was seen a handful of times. The CDR3 DNA reads as TGTGCCACGGACAGGGGTTCAAATGAGCAGTTCTTC. Amino acids: CATDRGSNEQFF. The chain employs TRBV10-3 and TRBJ2-1; 9 nucleotides agree with TRBD1. V shed 10 bases and J 7 bases; nucleotides not matched to a gene: 5. Germline CDR1 reads ENHRY; CDR2 reads SYGVKD. The CDR3 length is 12 residues.

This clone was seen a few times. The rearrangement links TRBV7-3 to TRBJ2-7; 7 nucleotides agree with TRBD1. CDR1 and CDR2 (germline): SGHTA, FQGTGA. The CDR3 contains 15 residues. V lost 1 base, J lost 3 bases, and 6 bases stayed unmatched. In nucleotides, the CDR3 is TGTGCCAGCAGCTTAATGGGCAGGGGGAACTACGAGCAGTACTTC. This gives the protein CASSLMGRGNYEQYF.